This T cell receptor (beta chain) was identified in a study of shared clonotypes between healthy human individuals. Study summary: Each donor's CD4 naive and CD4 memory cells filled three plates apiece, CD8 naive two, and CD8 memory one. Study-wide results and limits: The study's rarefaction showed incomplete sorted-subset sequencing despite large depth.

Looked up from germline, CDR1 is MDHEN and CDR2 is SYDVKM. V was cut by 4 bases and J by 4 bases, with 23 bases left in between. The CDR3 sequence is 17 residues long. Per the original methods: Junction-only sequences produced by ImmunoSEQ had no quality scores, so filtering differed. The data were produced by immunoSEQ multiplex PCR, yet TCRdb's version contains in-frame clones alone and is incomplete. The V and J calls and clone size are taken from that table; D and trimming were inferred from the DNA. The repertoire holds 2,500,000 or so clones, with approximately 94% as singletons. On this clone: Its antigen is unknown.

The sequence came from a man between 18 and 35 years old in good health. Some clones in this sample may be carry-over from other donors' samples. The chain employs TRBV28 and TRBJ2-7; D is unresolved. Sequenced: naive CD4+ T cells from PBMCs. Specified subset: CD45RA+ positively selected. CDR3 DNA sequence: TGTGCCAGCAGTTCGAGACCGCTAAGGTCTTACCGTTACGAGCAGTACTTC. This codes for CASSSRPLRSYRYEQYF.